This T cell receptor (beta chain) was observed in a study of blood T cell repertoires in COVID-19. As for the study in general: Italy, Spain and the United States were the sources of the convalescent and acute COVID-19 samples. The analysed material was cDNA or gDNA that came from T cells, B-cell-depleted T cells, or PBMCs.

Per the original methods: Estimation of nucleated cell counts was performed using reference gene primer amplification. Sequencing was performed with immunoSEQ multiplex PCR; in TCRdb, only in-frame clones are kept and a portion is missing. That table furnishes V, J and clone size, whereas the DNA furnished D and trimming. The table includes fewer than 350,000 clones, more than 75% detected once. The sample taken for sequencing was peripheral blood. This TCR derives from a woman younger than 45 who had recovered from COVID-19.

The CDR3 spells CASSPDGAHSGNTIYF. The CDR3 DNA is TGCGCCAGCAGCCCGGATGGGGCTCACTCTGGAAACACCATATATTTT. This chain connects TRBV5-1 to TRBJ1-3; tentative D call: TRBD1 (5 bases). The V end lost 4 bases, the J end lost 0 bases, and 14 bases lay between the germline ends. Germline-derived CDR1 and CDR2 are SGHRS and YFSETQ. This CDR3 has 16 amino acids.